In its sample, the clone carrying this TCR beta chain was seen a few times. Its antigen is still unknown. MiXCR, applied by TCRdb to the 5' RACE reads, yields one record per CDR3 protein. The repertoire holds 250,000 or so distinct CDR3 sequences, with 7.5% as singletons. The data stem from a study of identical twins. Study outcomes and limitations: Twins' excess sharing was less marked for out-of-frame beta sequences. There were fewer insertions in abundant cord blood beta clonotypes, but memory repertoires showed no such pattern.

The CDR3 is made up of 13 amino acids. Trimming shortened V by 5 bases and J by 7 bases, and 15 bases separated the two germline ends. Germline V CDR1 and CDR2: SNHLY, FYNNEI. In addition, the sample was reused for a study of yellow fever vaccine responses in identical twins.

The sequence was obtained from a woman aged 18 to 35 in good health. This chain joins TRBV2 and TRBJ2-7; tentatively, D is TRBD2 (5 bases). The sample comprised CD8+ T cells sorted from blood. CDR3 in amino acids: CASSYRLRLEQYV. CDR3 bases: TGTGCCAGCAGTTACAGACTACGTCTAGAGCAGTACGTC.